These 27 T cell receptor beta chains originate from one sample sequenced in a study of cytomegalovirus exposure and HLA in healthy donors (dated by TCRdb to about 2017). The library relied on the immunoSEQ multiplex PCR assay. For the multiplex PCR, a mixture combining 60 forward primers for TCR Vbeta segments and 13 reverse primers for TCR Jbeta segments was used. Here the immuneACCESS table is served through TCRdb, limited to in-frame sequences with V and J called. Missing clones are a known gap in these copies; in checked studies unresolved V genes cover under half, and the rest lacks a known reason. Across this sample there are about 94,000 clones, with over 65% seen only once. The top ten clones comprise 3.9% of the sample. The sample consisted of PBMCs. The receptors were gathered from a young man in good health and CMV-seronegative.

The gene calls are TRBV7-9 and TRBJ1-6, with 9 nucleotides matching TRBD1. The length of the CDR3 is 14 residues. In germline, CDR1 is SEHNR, CDR2 FQNEAQ (reference sequence). V lost 4 bases and J lost 6; bases outside the gene matches: 1. The CDR3 bases are TGTGCCAGCAGCTGGGGACAGGGTAATTCACCCCTCCACTTT. The encoded protein is CASSWGQGNSPLHF.

The J gene is TRBJ2-5, the V gene TRBV30; 7 bases align to TRBD1. Germline V gene data show CDR1 as GTSNPN and CDR2 as SVGIG (reference sequence). The CDR3 has 16 residues. V lost 4 bases, J lost 5 bases, and 16 bases stayed unmatched. The CDR3 DNA follows: TGTGCCTGGATTTCTCCCTATACAGGGGCTCGGGAGACCCAGTACTTC. It is translated as CAWISPYTGARETQYF. Together with reference TRBV30 and TRBJ2-5, the CDR3 gives the full variable domain: SQTIHQWPATLVQPVGSPLSLECTVEGTSNPNLYWYRQAAGRGLQLLFYSVGIGQISSEVPQNLSASRPQDRQFILSSKKLLLSDSGFYLCAWISPYTGARETQYFGPGTRLLVL.

This clone was counted only a few times. This sequence joins TRBV20-1 and TRBJ2-1; D is unclear. V shed 4 bases and J shed 9 bases, with 10 bases lying between them. In germline, CDR1 is DFQATT, CDR2 SNEGSKA (reference sequence). The CDR3 contains 11 residues. CDR3 in amino acids: CSAMRGSEQFF. The CDR3 DNA follows: TGCAGTGCTATGCGAGGCAGTGAGCAGTTCTTC.

The V call is TRBV7-2, the J call TRBJ2-3, with D possibly being TRBD2 (6 bases). Per the germline V gene, CDR1 is SGHTA and CDR2 is FQGNSA. The CDR3 contains 17 residues. The V end lost 0 bases, the J end lost 2 bases, and 15 bases lay between the germline ends. The CDR3 nucleotides read TGTGCCAGCAGCTTAGCGGCGATAGCGGCGACCACAGATACGCAGTATTTT. Encoded protein: CASSLAAIAATTDTQYF.

This clone was counted between two and nine times. The chain links TRBV6-1 to TRBJ2-7; D gene ambiguous. Germline CDR1 and CDR2: MNHNS and SASEGT. V lost 4 bases and J lost 0, with 10 bases in between. The CDR3 runs 14 residues. CDR3 region: CASSAERSSYEQYF. The DNA for the CDR3 is TGTGCCAGCAGTGCCGAACGGAGCTCCTACGAGCAGTACTTC.

The V call is TRBV5-5, the J call TRBJ2-7; D is perhaps TRBD2 (6 bases). CDR1 is SGHKS, CDR2 YYEKEE, per germline (reference sequence). The CDR3 covers 14 residues. Trimming took 3 bases from V and 6 from J, leaving 16 bases between them. The CDR3 nucleotides are TGTGCCAGCAGCTCTGCGGGGTTAGGGCTCGAGCAGTACTTC. Protein sequence: CASSSAGLGLEQYF.

The rearrangement joins TRBV29-1 to TRBJ1-2; TRBD1 agrees at 8 bases. This CDR3 comprises 15 residues. Germline CDR1 is SQVTM and CDR2 is ANQGSEA. J lost 3 bases, V lost 0 bases, and 6 bases had no gene match. Here the CDR3 DNA reads TGCAGCGTTGAAGATTCACAGGGGGACTACTATGGCTACACCTTC. It yields the protein CSVEDSQGDYYGYTF. Complete variable domain (other parts from reference TRBV29-1 and TRBJ1-2): SAVISQKPSRDICQRGTSLTIQCQVDSQVTMMFWYRQQPGQSLTLIATANQGSEATYESGFVIDKFPISRPNLTFSTLTVSNMSPEDSSIYLCSVEDSQGDYYGYTFGSGTRLTVV.

The table lists this clone with a few counts. The V call is TRBV2, the J call TRBJ1-3, with D unresolved. V was cut by 6 bases and J by 4 bases, with 10 bases left in between. The CDR3 has 13 residues. Germline CDR1 and CDR2: SNHLY and FYNNEI. In DNA, the CDR3 is TGTGCCAGCAGCGACAACCCCGGAAACACCATATATTTT. It codes for CASSDNPGNTIYF. The full variable domain, its missing parts supplied by reference TRBV2 and TRBJ1-3, is EPEVTQTPSHQVTQMGQEVILRCVPISNHLYFYWYRQILGQKVEFLVSFYNNEISEKSEIFDDQFSVERPDGSNFTLKIRSTKLEDSAMYFCASSDNPGNTIYFGEGSWLTVV.

This clone has just one count. This chain uses TRBV4-3 with TRBJ2-7, with D tentatively TRBD1 (5 bases). CDR3 size: 13 residues. Trimming removed 4 bases at V and 5 bases at J, with 12 bases between. Per germline, CDR1 LGHNA and CDR2 YSLEER. CDR3 nucleotide sequence: TGCGCCAGCAGCCCGGTAGGGGTTAACGAGCAGTACTTC. Protein product: CASSPVGVNEQYF.

Details on this clone: This same CDR3 is encoded by further DNA sequences in the sample. The V and J genes are TRBV7-8 and TRBJ2-2, with 8 bases fitting TRBD2. This CDR3 has 16 amino acids. Germline assignment: CDR1 SGHVS and CDR2 FQNEAQ. V lost 5 bases to trimming and J lost 0 bases; unmatched junction nucleotides: 5. This CDR3 is CASSSRGGANTGELFF. The DNA of the CDR3 is TGTGCCAGCAGCAGCCGGGGGGGAGCGAACACCGGGGAGCTGTTTTTT.

V and J are TRBV30 and TRBJ2-7, with 8 positions matching TRBD2. Germline CDR1 and CDR2: GTSNPN and SVGIG (reference sequence). The V segment lost 5 bases and the J segment 2 bases; nucleotides outside the gene matches: 14. CDR3 size: 16 residues. The DNA for the CDR3 is TGTGCCTGGGGGGCGGGGTTTGGCGGGAGGACCTACGAGCAGTACTTC. Translation: CAWGAGFGGRTYEQYF.

The V call is TRBV5-4, the J call TRBJ1-3; D call uncertain. With 3 bases removed from V and 4 bases from J, the gap between germline ends came to 8 bases. The germline V gene encodes CDR1 SGHNT and CDR2 YYREEE (reference sequence). The CDR3 covers 13 residues. CDR3 bases: TGTGCCAGCAGCTCTGAACAGGGAAACACCATATATTTT. Translating gives CASSSEQGNTIYF.

The rearrangement joins TRBV11-3 to TRBJ2-5, with D tentatively TRBD1 (5 bases). CDR3 length: 16 amino acids. Trimming removed 1 base at V and 4 bases at J, with 16 bases between. Germline lookup yields CDR1 SGHNT and CDR2 YENEEA. CDR3: CASSLGSQGRGETQYF. The CDR3 DNA follows: TGTGCCAGCAGCTTAGGTTCCCAGGGAAGAGGAGAGACCCAGTACTTC.

The chain combines TRBV7-2 with TRBJ1-1; no firm D call. Trimming removed 5 bases from V and 4 bases from J, with 8 bases in between. Germline CDR1 SGHTA, CDR2 FQGNSA. The CDR3 contains 12 residues. This CDR3 is CASSPVSTEAFF. The CDR3 bases are TGTGCCAGCAGCCCGGTAAGCACTGAAGCTTTCTTT.

This rearrangement joins TRBV9 to TRBJ1-5; unclear D gene. There are 15 residues in the CDR3. Germline V lookup: CDR1 SGDLS, CDR2 YYNGEE. V was shortened by 0 bases and J by 2 bases, with 9 bases between the two germline ends. In DNA, the CDR3 is TGTGCCAGCAGCGTAGGCGTGTTTGGCAATCAGCCCCAGCATTTT. Translated, it gives CASSVGVFGNQPQHF.

The V gene is TRBV7-2, the J gene TRBJ2-6, with D unresolved. V was clipped by 1 base and J by 2 bases, with 6 bases between them. CDR1 is SGHTA and CDR2 is FQGNSA in the germline V gene. The CDR3 runs 15 residues. The CDR3 region is CASSLGGTGANVLTF. DNA of the CDR3: TGTGCCAGCAGCTTAGGCGGCACTGGGGCCAACGTCCTGACTTTC.

This clone was observed a handful of times. The chain links TRBV10-3 to TRBJ1-5, with D hard to call. This CDR3 has 15 residues. The germline gives CDR1 ENHRY, CDR2 SYGVKD. V was pared by 5 bases and J by 0 bases, with 11 bases between. The CDR3 nucleotides read TGTGCCATCAGTCTAGGCCGAAGTAGCAATCAGCCCCAGCATTTT. Translating gives CAISLGRSSNQPQHF.

The V and J genes are TRBV30 and TRBJ1-1, with no clear D. CDR1 GTSNPN and CDR2 SVGIG come from the germline V gene (reference sequence). V was cut by 0 bases and J by 4 bases, with 12 bases left in between. The CDR3 has 14 residues. CDR3 DNA: TGTGCCTGGAGTGTAGGAGTTATGGGCACTGAAGCTTTCTTT. It is translated as CAWSVGVMGTEAFF.

The chain employs TRBV11-2 and TRBJ2-1; D gene ambiguous. Germline V lookup: CDR1 SGHAT, CDR2 FQNNGV. The CDR3 is 15 residues long. Trimming removed 0 bases at V and 6 bases at J, with 12 bases between. This CDR3 reads CASSLDFTLSNEQFF. The CDR3 nucleotides read TGTGCCAGCAGCTTAGATTTCACTCTCTCCAATGAGCAGTTCTTC.

The rearrangement uses TRBV5-4 and TRBJ1-5; maybe TRBD1 (6 bases). This CDR3 is 14 amino acids long. Trimming stripped 0 bases from V and 5 bases from J, with 9 bases between. Germline assignment: CDR1 SGHNT and CDR2 YYREEE (reference sequence). The CDR3 nucleotides are TGTGCCAGCAGCTTGGCAGGGGTTGATCAGCCCCAGCATTTT. Encoded protein: CASSLAGVDQPQHF.

This chain connects TRBV5-1 to TRBJ2-4; 10 bases fit TRBD2. The germline V gene has CDR1 SGHRS and CDR2 YFSETQ. CDR3 length equals 16 residues. J was trimmed by 4 bases and V by 3 bases; bases with no gene match: 7. The CDR3 sequence: CASSWGPSGSKNIQYF. DNA for the CDR3: TGCGCCAGCAGCTGGGGGCCTAGCGGGAGTAAAAACATTCAGTACTTC.

In this sample, this clone turned up a few times. In nucleotides, the CDR3 is TGTGCCAGCAGCATCAGGAGGGATGAAAAACTGTTTTTT. It yields the protein CASSIRRDEKLFF. The V gene is TRBV27, the J gene TRBJ1-4, with unresolved D. CDR1 MNHEY and CDR2 SMNVEV come from the germline V gene (reference sequence). The CDR3 length is 13 residues. V shed 6 bases and J shed 6 bases, with 11 bases lying between them. The whole variable domain, remainder taken from reference TRBV27 and TRBJ1-4, is EAQVTQNPRYLITVTGKKLTVTCSQNMNHEYMSWYRQDPGLGLRQIYYSMNVEVTDKGDVPEGYKVSRKEKRNFPLILESPSPNQTSLYFCASSIRRDEKLFFGSGTQLSVL.

The chain recombines TRBV13 with TRBJ2-1; TRBD2 agrees at 8 bases. After removal of 6 bases from V and 2 bases from J, the junction contained 6 bases not matched to a gene. This CDR3 has 15 residues. Germline V lookup: CDR1 PRHDT, CDR2 FYEKMQ (reference sequence). The chain's CDR3 is CASSFSGMTYNEQFF. The CDR3 DNA reads as TGTGCCAGCAGTTTTAGCGGGATGACCTACAATGAGCAGTTCTTC.

By share, this clone ranks as medium-sized (0.01 to 0.1%). This chain links TRBV29-1 with TRBJ1-2; 9 bases map to TRBD1. Germline CDR1 reads SQVTM; CDR2 reads ANQGSEA. The CDR3 spans 16 residues. V trimming: 3 bases; J trimming: 2 bases; junction bases outside the gene matches: 10. CDR3 protein: CSVDGTGSYRNYGYTF. The CDR3 DNA follows: TGCAGCGTTGATGGGACAGGGAGTTACCGAAACTATGGCTACACCTTC.

This rearrangement joins TRBV4-2 to TRBJ2-1; 11 bases map to TRBD2. Germline values: CDR1 LGHNA, CDR2 YNFKEQ. The J segment lost 6 bases and the V segment lost 0 bases, leaving 4 bases of the junction unmatched. This CDR3 has 16 residues. Written as DNA, the CDR3 is TGTGCCAGCAGCCAAGAGGATAGCGGGGGGGCCAATGAGCAGTTCTTC. This codes for CASSQEDSGGANEQFF.

This clone has just a few counts. The CDR3 loop is CASSFRLAGGRFYEQYF. In DNA, the CDR3 is TGTGCCAGCAGCTTTAGGCTAGCGGGGGGCCGATTCTACGAGCAGTACTTC. This chain joins TRBV7-2 and TRBJ2-7, with 11 positions matching TRBD2. Germline V gene data show CDR1 as SGHTA and CDR2 as FQGNSA. The CDR3 totals 17 residues. With V trimmed by 3 bases and J by 3 bases, 10 bases remained unmatched.

The V gene is TRBV9, the J gene TRBJ2-3, with TRBD2 matching 14 bases. This CDR3 is built from 17 residues. From germline, CDR1 is SGDLS and CDR2 YYNGEE. The ends lost 0 bases at V and 6 bases at J; junction bases unmatched: 6. CDR3 protein: CASSVVGLAGALDTQYF. The CDR3 DNA sequence: TGTGCCAGCAGCGTAGTGGGACTAGCGGGGGCTCTGGATACGCAGTATTTT.